One sample yielded the 9 T cell receptor beta chains listed below, sequenced in a study of identical twins. Via MiXCR, TCRdb re-called the 5' RACE reads, giving one row per CDR3 protein. The sample contains roughly 480,000 distinct CDR3 sequences, approximately 24% of which appear only once. The same data also went into a second study, on T cells expressing NK-cell markers.

The sequenced sample was CD4+ T cells sorted from blood. The source of these receptors is a young woman in good health.

The chain links TRBV7-2 to TRBJ1-6; 7 bases map to TRBD1. Germline CDR1 and CDR2: SGHTA and FQGNSA. J was trimmed by 4 bases and V by 6 bases; bases with no gene match: 9. This CDR3 has 16 residues. The CDR3, as DNA: TGTGCCAGCAGACGGGACAGACGAATTTATAATTCACCCCTCCACTTT. Translating it yields CASRRDRRIYNSPLHF. The full variable domain, with the rest looked up from reference TRBV7-2 and TRBJ1-6, is GAGVSQSPSNKVTEKGKDVELRCDPISGHTALYWYRQSLGQGLEFLIYFQGNSAPDKSGLPSDRFSAERTGGSVSTLTIQRTQQEDSAVYLCASRRDRRIYNSPLHFGNGTRLTVT.

In its sample, this clonotype was seen many times. The chain is built from TRBV5-6 and TRBJ1-5, with D perhaps TRBD1 (6 bases). Trimming took 6 bases from V and 6 from J, leaving 13 bases between them. Germline assignment: CDR1 SGHDT and CDR2 YYEEEE. CDR3 length: 13 residues. The CDR3 here is CASTSRGIQPQHF. As DNA, the CDR3 is TGTGCCAGCACCTCAAGGGGGATTCAGCCCCAGCATTTT.

The genes are TRBV20-1 and TRBJ2-1; D gene unclear. The CDR3 has 11 amino acids. Germline CDR1 DFQATT, CDR2 SNEGSKA (reference sequence). Trimming stripped 0 bases from V and 9 bases from J, with 6 bases between. In nucleotides, the CDR3 is TGCAGTGCTAGAGAGGCCTTTGAGCAGTTCTTC. Translation gives CSAREAFEQFF.

The chain has TRBV10-2 and TRBJ2-2; a possible D gene is TRBD2 (5 bases). The CDR3 is made up of 12 amino acids. In germline, CDR1 is WSHSY, CDR2 SAAADI. V shed 3 bases and J shed 6 bases, with 5 bases lying between them. The CDR3 loop reads CASSDGAGELFF. The CDR3 DNA is TGCGCCAGCAGTGACGGGGCCGGGGAGCTGTTTTTT.

This chain connects TRBV10-3 to TRBJ1-4; no firm D call. The germline V and J ends were trimmed by 6 bases and 3 bases, with 14 bases remaining between them. The CDR3 consists of 15 residues. Germline loops: CDR1 ENHRY, CDR2 SYGVKD. Here the CDR3 reads CAISQNGGPNEKLFF. CDR3 nucleotides: TGTGCCATCAGCCAGAATGGAGGGCCTAATGAAAAACTGTTTTTT.

In this sample, this clonotype turned up a few times. This chain connects TRBV7-8 to TRBJ2-7; 14 nucleotides align to TRBD2. V lost 5 bases to trimming and J lost 2 bases; unmatched junction nucleotides: 14. CDR3 length equals 19 residues. The germline CDR1 and CDR2 sequences are SGHVS and FQNEAQ. As DNA, the CDR3 is TGTGCCAGCAGCCTAAATCCCGGGACTAGCGGGGGTCCCACCTACGAGCAGTACTTC. This gives the protein CASSLNPGTSGGPTYEQYF.

A single count supports this clonotype. The J gene is TRBJ2-4, the V gene TRBV21-1; the D segment call TRBD2 is taken from the table without a DNA check. TRBV21-1 is tagged as a pseudogene. CDR3 length: 16 amino acids. In nucleotides, the CDR3 is TGTGCCAGCAGCAGGGAGAGCTTGGGTTCCAAGGACATTCAGTACTTC. Protein product: CASSRESLGSKDIQYF.

This clonotype showed up just a few times. The V call is TRBV5-1, the J call TRBJ2-2, with 7 bases aligning to TRBD1. J lost 4 bases, V lost 0 bases, and 6 bases had no gene match. CDR1 is SGHRS, CDR2 YFSETQ, per germline. The CDR3 sequence is 16 residues long. CDR3 DNA sequence: TGCGCCAGCAGCTTGGCGGTGGGACAGATCACCGGGGAGCTGTTTTTT. Translating gives CASSLAVGQITGELFF. Complete variable domain (other parts from reference TRBV5-1 and TRBJ2-2): KAGVTQTPRYLIKTRGQQVTLSCSPISGHRSVSWYQQTPGQGLQFLFEYFSETQRNKGNFPGRFSGRQFSNSRSEMNVSTLELGDSALYLCASSLAVGQITGELFFGEGSRLTVL.

This clonotype was counted between two and nine times. V usage is TRBV5-1 and J usage is TRBJ1-4; D call uncertain. CDR3 size: 14 residues. Germline CDR1 SGHRS, CDR2 YFSETQ. With 1 base removed from V and 10 bases from J, the gap between germline ends came to 14 bases. CDR3 loop: CASSLRQDDGKLFF. The CDR3 DNA is TGCGCCAGCAGCTTGAGGCAGGACGACGGAAAACTGTTTTTT.